The rows below give T cell receptor beta chains drawn from one sample of a study of blood T cell repertoires in COVID-19. TCRdb's copy holds only in-frame clones and misses some; the assay was immunoSEQ multiplex PCR. The sample has 300,000 to 400,000 clones; about 87% are singletons. Sample: peripheral blood. The origin of the receptors is a woman aged 25-40 years with COVID-19, enrolled during active disease. The CDR3 runs from the conserved cysteine through the conserved F or W. A D gene is named only where the DNA matches it firmly. Where a row states a size, it is once, few, many or the class of an expanded clone; other rows omit it.

>TRBV11-2|TRBJ1-2|.|TRBD1
CASSPGTGLIYGYTF
TGTGCCAGCAGCCCCGGGACAGGATTAATCTATGGCTACACCTTC
>TRBV7-9|TRBJ2-2|.|TRBD1
CASSPDRGSNTGELFF
TGTGCCAGCAGCCCGGACAGGGGGTCGAACACCGGGGAGCTGTTTTTT
>TRBV5-4|TRBJ1-2|.|TRBD1
CASSRDRGDYGYTF
TGTGCCAGCAGCCGGGACAGGGGGGACTATGGCTACACCTTC
>TRBV11-2|TRBJ2-5|.|.
CASSLLGVKETQYF
TGTGCCAGCAGCTTACTCGGGGTTAAAGAGACCCAGTACTTC
>TRBV18|TRBJ2-3|.|TRBD1
CASSPMTGSDSQYF
TGTGCCAGCTCACCAATGACAGGGAGTGACTCGCAGTATTTT
>TRBV12-3/TRBV12-4|TRBJ1-2|.|.
CASSLTKNYGYTF
TGTGCCAGCAGCCTGACAAAGAACTATGGCTACACCTTC
>TRBV5-4|TRBJ1-4|few|.
CASSTQGLNEKLFF
TGTGCCAGCAGCACGCAAGGACTTAATGAAAAACTGTTTTTT
>TRBV2|TRBJ2-1|.|.
CASSGSDNEQFF
TGTGCCAGCAGTGGGTCGGACAATGAGCAGTTCTTC
>TRBV24-1|TRBJ2-5|.|TRBD1
CATSGTGSEKETQYF
TGTGCCACCAGTGGGACAGGGAGCGAGAAAGAGACCCAGTACTTC
>TRBV6-5|TRBJ2-1|.|TRBD2
CASSLLAGGGNEQFF
TGTGCCAGCAGTCTACTAGCGGGGGGTGGGAATGAGCAGTTCTTC
>TRBV11-3|TRBJ2-7|.|.
CASSFSGTEQYF
TGTGCCAGCAGCTTCAGCGGTACCGAGCAGTACTTC
>TRBV28|TRBJ1-5|once|.
CASSLWDTNNQPQHF
TGTGCCAGCAGTTTATGGGACACTAACAATCAGCCCCAGCATTTT
>TRBV30|TRBJ2-1|.|.
CAWSPGRGYNEQFF
TGTGCCTGGAGCCCCGGGCGGGGCTACAATGAGCAGTTCTTC
>TRBV6-5|TRBJ1-2|few|TRBD1
CASSAQGAFGYTF
TGTGCCAGCAGCGCCCAGGGGGCGTTTGGCTACACCTTC
>TRBV6-1|TRBJ1-2|.|.
CASSGALGTGMNGYTF
TGTGCCAGCAGTGGGGCGCTGGGAACAGGTATGAATGGCTACACCTTC
>TRBV12-5|TRBJ1-2|.|TRBD1
CASGLVLGTGQFFDYGYTF
TGTGCTAGTGGTTTGGTACTCGGGACAGGGCAGTTTTTCGACTATGGCTACACCTTC
>TRBV6-2/TRBV6-3|TRBJ2-3|.|.
CASSYSSYTDTQYF
TGTGCCAGCAGTTACTCGTCCTACACAGATACGCAGTATTTT
>TRBV11-2|TRBJ2-2|.|TRBD1
CASTGGQDANTGELFF
TGTGCCAGCACCGGGGGACAGGACGCGAACACCGGGGAGCTGTTTTTT
>TRBV23-1|TRBJ1-3|.|TRBD1
CASSPKQGALSGNTIYF
TGCGCCAGCAGCCCCAAACAGGGGGCCCTCTCTGGAAACACCATATATTTT
>TRBV4-1|TRBJ2-2|once|.
CASSQDGLIGELFF
TGCGCCAGCAGCCAAGATGGGCTAATAGGGGAGCTGTTTTTT
>TRBV12-2|TRBJ1-1|.|.
CASRLKQGATNTEAFF
TGTGCAAGTCGCTTAAAACAGGGGGCTACGAACACTGAAGCTTTCTTT
>TRBV2|TRBJ2-5|.|TRBD2
CASSALAGGEETQYF
TGTGCCAGCAGTGCACTAGCGGGGGGCGAAGAGACCCAGTACTTC
>TRBV5-1|TRBJ2-5|once|.
CASSLGGQYQETQYF
TGCGCCAGCAGCTTGGGGGGGCAGTACCAAGAGACCCAGTACTTC
>TRBV3-1/TRBV3-2|TRBJ1-4|.|.
CASSQGGQLFF
TGTGCCAGCAGCCAAGGCGGGCAACTGTTTTTT
>TRBV7-8|TRBJ2-1|.|TRBD2
CASSLIARESSYNEQFF
TGTGCCAGCAGCTTAATCGCGCGGGAGAGCTCCTACAATGAGCAGTTCTTC
>TRBV4-1|TRBJ1-5|.|.
CASSHLQGVGNQPQHF
TGCGCCAGCAGCCACCTACAGGGAGTTGGCAATCAGCCCCAGCATTTT
>TRBV19|TRBJ1-2|once|.
CASSLSRARDYGYTF
TGTGCCAGTAGTTTGTCCCGCGCCAGGGACTATGGCTACACCTTC
>TRBV5-6|TRBJ2-1|.|TRBD2
CASSGLAGTYNEQFF
TGTGCCAGCAGCGGACTAGCGGGGACCTACAATGAGCAGTTCTTC
>TRBV14|TRBJ1-6|.|.
CASSQRDNNSPLHF
TGTGCCAGCAGCCAACGGGACAATAATTCACCCCTCCACTTT
>TRBV2|TRBJ1-4|.|.
CASSDDAVATNEKLFF
TGTGCCAGCAGTGATGACGCGGTTGCAACTAATGAAAAACTGTTTTTT
>TRBV2|TRBJ2-7|.|TRBD2
CASRGLAGPSSYEQYF
TGTGCCAGCAGGGGACTAGCGGGCCCGAGCTCCTACGAGCAGTACTTC
>TRBV3-1/TRBV3-2|TRBJ1-2|.|.
CASSPGTAFGYTF
TGTGCCAGCAGCCCTGGGACTGCTTTCGGCTACACCTTC
>TRBV6-5|TRBJ1-3|.|.
CAREGMAEGNTIYF
TGTGCGAGGGAGGGTATGGCAGAGGGAAACACCATATATTTT
>TRBV2|TRBJ1-5|few|TRBD1
CASGTGGGNQPQHF
TGTGCCAGCGGGACAGGGGGAGGCAATCAGCCCCAGCATTTT
>TRBV19|TRBJ1-5|.|.
CASRAGGNQPQHF
TGTGCCAGTAGGGCGGGGGGCAATCAGCCCCAGCATTTT
>TRBV19|TRBJ1-2|.|TRBD1
CASSPETGFNYGYTF
TGTGCCAGTAGTCCCGAGACAGGGTTTAACTATGGCTACACCTTC
>TRBV29-1|TRBJ2-3|.|.
CSTFSSTDTQYF
TGCAGCACTTTCTCGAGCACAGATACGCAGTATTTT
>TRBV7-9|TRBJ1-2|.|TRBD1
CASSGITGEINYGYTF
TGTGCCAGCAGCGGAATCACAGGGGAGATTAACTATGGCTACACCTTC
>TRBV19|TRBJ2-3|.|.
CASSIAPETDTQYF
TGTGCCAGTAGTATAGCGCCGGAGACAGATACGCAGTATTTT
>TRBV9|TRBJ2-2|.|TRBD2
CASSETSGRWELFF
TGTGCCAGCAGCGAAACTAGCGGCCGATGGGAGCTGTTTTTT
>TRBV19|TRBJ2-7|once|TRBD2
CASSPGGAYEQYF
TGTGCCAGTAGTCCGGGGGGGGCCTACGAGCAGTACTTC
>TRBV2|TRBJ1-1|.|.
CASTRQPNTEAFF
TGTGCCAGCACGAGACAACCGAACACTGAAGCTTTCTTT
>TRBV7-6|TRBJ1-2|once|TRBD1
CASSNTGGANYGYTF
TGTGCCAGCAGCAATACAGGGGGCGCTAACTATGGCTACACCTTC
>TRBV6-5|TRBJ1-4|.|TRBD1
CASSLSRTGYEKLFF
TGTGCCAGCAGTCTTTCCCGGACAGGGTACGAAAAACTGTTTTTT
>TRBV27|TRBJ1-1|.|.
CASSSQGNLNTEAFF
TGTGCCAGCAGTTCCCAGGGAAACTTGAACACTGAAGCTTTCTTT
>TRBV6-2/TRBV6-3|TRBJ2-1|many|TRBD2
CASSYSGGADEQFF
TGTGCCAGCAGTTATAGCGGGGGGGCCGATGAGCAGTTCTTC
>TRBV4-2|TRBJ1-2|.|TRBD1
CASSQTTGGNYGYTF
TGTGCCAGCAGCCAAACGACAGGGGGAAACTATGGCTACACCTTC
>TRBV5-1|TRBJ2-2|.|.
CASTGRANTGELFF
TGCGCCAGCACGGGCAGGGCGAACACCGGGGAGCTGTTTTTT
>TRBV6-2/TRBV6-3|TRBJ2-1|few|TRBD1
CASSLKDRVGFDEQFF
TGTGCCAGCAGTTTGAAGGACAGGGTAGGGTTCGATGAGCAGTTCTTC
>TRBV14|TRBJ2-5|.|.
CASSQAQGLPQETQYF
TGTGCCAGCAGCCAAGCGCAGGGGCTCCCCCAAGAGACCCAGTACTTC
>TRBV7-9|TRBJ1-3|.|.
CASSPQASGNTIYF
TGTGCCAGCAGCCCACAGGCCTCTGGAAACACCATATATTTT
>TRBV6-5|TRBJ1-2|.|.
CASSYRAGASDGYTF
TGTGCCAGCAGTTACAGGGCAGGGGCTAGTGATGGCTACACCTTC
>TRBV3-1/TRBV3-2|TRBJ2-5|.|.
CASSQDSGDQGQETQYF
TGTGCCAGCAGCCAAGATAGTGGAGATCAGGGGCAAGAGACCCAGTACTTC
>TRBV4-1|TRBJ1-2|once|.
CASSLTQVVVGNGYTF
TGCGCCAGCAGCCTCACCCAGGTGGTGGTAGGTAATGGCTACACCTTC
>TRBV5-6|TRBJ2-1|.|TRBD2
CASSHTGLARTYNEQFF
TGTGCCAGCAGCCATACTGGACTAGCCAGAACCTACAATGAGCAGTTCTTC
>TRBV5-6|TRBJ1-5|once|.
CASSLYGQYNQPQHF
TGTGCCAGCAGCTTATACGGACAGTACAATCAGCCCCAGCATTTT
>TRBV6-5|TRBJ1-5|.|.
CASSRGGWGDQPQHF
TGTGCCAGCAGTAGGGGAGGGTGGGGGGATCAGCCCCAGCATTTT